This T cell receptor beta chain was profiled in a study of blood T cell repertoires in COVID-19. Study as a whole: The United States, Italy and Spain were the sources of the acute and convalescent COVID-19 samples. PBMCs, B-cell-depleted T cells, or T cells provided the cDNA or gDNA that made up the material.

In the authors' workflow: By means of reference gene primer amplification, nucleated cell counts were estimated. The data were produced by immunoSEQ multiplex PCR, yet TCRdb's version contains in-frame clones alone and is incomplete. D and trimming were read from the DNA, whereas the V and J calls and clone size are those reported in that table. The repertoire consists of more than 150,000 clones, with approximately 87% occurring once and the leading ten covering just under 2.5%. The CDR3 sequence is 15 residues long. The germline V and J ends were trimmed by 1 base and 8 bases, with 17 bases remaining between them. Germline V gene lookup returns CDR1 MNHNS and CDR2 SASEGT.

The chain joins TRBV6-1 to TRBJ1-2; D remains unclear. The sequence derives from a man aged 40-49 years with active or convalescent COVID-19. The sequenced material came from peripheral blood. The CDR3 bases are TGTGCCAGCAGTGAAGGGCCGGACTCCTTTCGAGGCTACACCTTC. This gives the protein CASSEGPDSFRGYTF.